This is a list of T cell receptor beta chains from one sample in a study of blood T cell repertoires in COVID-19. Profiled with immunoSEQ multiplex PCR; TCRdb holds only in-frame clones, not every one. Found here are about 240,000 clones, roughly four fifths of them singletons; the top ten hold around 7.5%. The source material was peripheral blood. The receptors come from a woman of 80 years or more with COVID-19, enrolled during active disease. Both conserved end residues are part of each CDR3. Each record gives: CDR3 protein, CDR3 DNA, clone size, V gene, J gene, D gene. A D gene is named only where the DNA matches it firmly. Only part of the rows carry a size: once, few, many, or a class if the clone is expanded.

CASSKAGTGHYGYTF	TGTGCCAGCAGTAAGGCCGGGACAGGACACTATGGCTACACCTTC	NA	TRBV6-5	TRBJ1-2	TRBD1
CASSSGYEQYF	TGTGCCAGCAGTTCGGGGTACGAGCAGTACTTC	NA	TRBV12-3/TRBV12-4	TRBJ2-7	NA
CASSGQGLGTGELFF	TGTGCCAGCAGCGGACAGGGGCTTGGCACCGGGGAGCTGTTTTTT	NA	TRBV7-2	TRBJ2-2	TRBD1
CASSSGQDLEGKFF	TGCGCCAGCAGCAGTGGACAGGACCTCGAGGGCAAGTTCTTC	NA	TRBV5-1	TRBJ2-1	TRBD1
CASSAGTGRTYEQYF	TGTGCCAGCAGCGCGGGGACAGGGCGAACCTACGAGCAGTACTTC	NA	TRBV9	TRBJ2-7	TRBD1
CASSLQSFEQYF	TGTGCCAGCAGCTTACAAAGCTTCGAGCAGTACTTC	NA	TRBV7-9	TRBJ2-7	NA
CAWSVIGALNTEAFF	TGTGCCTGGAGTGTAATTGGGGCTTTGAACACTGAAGCTTTCTTT	NA	TRBV30	TRBJ1-1	NA
CASSTGQGRQETQYF	TGCGCCAGCAGCACGGGACAGGGGCGCCAAGAGACCCAGTACTTC	few	TRBV5-1	TRBJ2-5	TRBD1
CASKATQRNTGELFF	TGTGCCAGCAAAGCTACTCAAAGAAACACCGGGGAGCTGTTTTTT	NA	TRBV6-5	TRBJ2-2	NA
CASSLGGGYYNEQFF	TGCGCCAGCAGCTTGGGCGGGGGGTACTACAATGAGCAGTTCTTC	once	TRBV5-1	TRBJ2-1	TRBD2
CASSQGLAAKETQYF	TGTGCCAGCAGCCAGGGACTAGCGGCAAAAGAGACCCAGTACTTC	few	TRBV11-3	TRBJ2-5	TRBD2
CASSLGHKNTEAFF	TGCGCCAGCAGCTTGGGGCACAAGAACACTGAAGCTTTCTTT	few	TRBV5-1	TRBJ1-1	NA
CASSLDVAPLKAFF	TGTGCCAGCAGCTTAGATGTGGCCCCGTTGAAAGCTTTCTTT	once	TRBV11-2	TRBJ1-1	NA
CASSVARAGGTDTQYF	TGTGCCAGCAGCGTAGCGCGGGCGGGGGGAACAGATACGCAGTATTTT	NA	TRBV9	TRBJ2-3	TRBD2
CASSGGPLNEQFF	TGCGCCAGCAGCGGCGGGCCTCTCAATGAGCAGTTCTTC	NA	TRBV5-1	TRBJ2-1	NA
CASSLRAGGGREFF	TGTGCCAGCAGCTTAAGGGCGGGAGGAGGACGAGAGTTCTTC	NA	TRBV7-2	TRBJ2-1	TRBD2
CATSRARGEGSNYGYTF	TGTGCCACCAGCAGGGCCCGGGGTGAGGGATCCAACTATGGCTACACCTTC	NA	TRBV15	TRBJ1-2	NA
CASSPPGGAITDTQYF	TGCGCCAGCAGCCCTCCTGGGGGGGCGATCACAGATACGCAGTATTTT	NA	TRBV5-1	TRBJ2-3	NA
CASSLVRGTNTEAFF	TGCGCCAGCAGCTTGGTACGCGGGACGAACACTGAAGCTTTCTTT	NA	TRBV5-1	TRBJ1-1	NA
CASSQGTGNTGELFF	TGTGCCAGCTCCCAGGGGACAGGAAACACCGGGGAGCTGTTTTTT	NA	TRBV18	TRBJ2-2	TRBD1
CASSYRGSPGEDTQYF	TGTGCCAGCAGCTATCGCGGGTCGCCCGGAGAAGATACGCAGTATTTT	NA	TRBV7-3	TRBJ2-3	NA
CASSPATSGRNEQFF	TGTGCCAGCAGCCCAGCTACTAGCGGGAGAAATGAGCAGTTCTTC	NA	TRBV13	TRBJ2-1	TRBD2
CASSIPGQGSYEQYF	TGTGCCAGCAGTATACCGGGACAGGGTTCTTACGAGCAGTACTTC	NA	TRBV28	TRBJ2-7	TRBD1
CASSSQGGLQETQYF	TGTGCCAGCAGCTCACAGGGGGGGCTACAAGAGACCCAGTACTTC	NA	TRBV7-9	TRBJ2-5	NA
CASGLLISGNTIYF	TGTGCTAGTGGCCTACTGATCTCTGGAAACACCATATATTTT	NA	TRBV12-5	TRBJ1-3	NA
CASSQLGANQPQHF	TGTGCCAGCAGCCAATTGGGGGCAAATCAGCCCCAGCATTTT	NA	TRBV3-1/TRBV3-2	TRBJ1-5	NA
CASSYGDRSNSPLHF	TGTGCCAGCAGTTACGGAGACAGGAGTAATTCACCCCTCCACTTT	NA	TRBV6-5	TRBJ1-6	NA
CAWSVQYGGGYTF	TGTGCCTGGAGTGTACAATATGGTGGCGGCTACACCTTC	NA	TRBV30	TRBJ1-2	NA
CASSYLGTGKNIQYF	TGTGCCAGCAGTTACTTGGGGACAGGGAAAAACATTCAGTACTTC	NA	TRBV6-5	TRBJ2-4	TRBD1
CASSRGTSGGGQPQHF	TGTGCCAGCAGCCGGGGTACATCAGGGGGAGGTCAGCCCCAGCATTTT	NA	TRBV7-2	TRBJ1-5	TRBD1
CAWSPGLEAFF	TGTGCCTGGAGTCCGGGACTTGAAGCTTTCTTT	NA	TRBV30	TRBJ1-1	NA
CASSFGGNGYTF	TGTGCCAGCAGTTTCGGAGGGAATGGCTACACCTTC	few	TRBV12-3/TRBV12-4	TRBJ1-2	NA
CAWRDAGLALTEQYF	TGTGCCTGGAGGGATGCGGGACTAGCTCTTACCGAGCAGTACTTC	NA	TRBV30	TRBJ2-7	TRBD2
CASSSHSLVGDEQFF	TGTGCCAGCAGCTCTCATTCACTGGTAGGGGATGAGCAGTTCTTC	few	TRBV7-9	TRBJ2-1	NA
CASSLRDSLGAFF	TGTGCCAGCAGCCTCCGGGACAGTTTGGGGGCTTTCTTT	few	TRBV11-2	TRBJ1-1	TRBD1
CASRTGQANTGELFF	TGTGCCAGTCGTACGGGACAGGCGAACACCGGGGAGCTGTTTTTT	NA	TRBV19	TRBJ2-2	TRBD1
CASATGRYEQYF	TGTGCCTCCGCCACAGGGCGCTACGAGCAGTACTTC	once	TRBV30	TRBJ2-7	NA
CASSYPGVETQYF	TGTGCCAGCAGTTACCCAGGGGTAGAGACCCAGTACTTC	few	TRBV6-2/TRBV6-3	TRBJ2-5	NA
CASSMVDTSAFF	TGTGCCAGTAGTATGGTGGACACCAGCGCTTTCTTT	NA	TRBV19	TRBJ1-1	NA
CASSRDRGLSFANTEAFF	TGTGCCAGCAGCCGAGACAGGGGGCTCTCGTTCGCGAACACTGAAGCTTTCTTT	NA	TRBV5-4	TRBJ1-1	TRBD1
CASSFWPRGSSYNEQFF	TGTGCCAGCAGCTTCTGGCCTCGGGGGAGCTCCTACAATGAGCAGTTCTTC	NA	TRBV7-2	TRBJ2-1	NA
CASSLRTSGGETQYF	TGTGCCAGCAGCCTCCGAACTAGCGGAGGGGAGACCCAGTACTTC	NA	TRBV3-1/TRBV3-2	TRBJ2-5	TRBD2
CASSVATGTVAYEQYF	TGTGCCAGCAGCGTAGCCACCGGGACAGTGGCCTACGAGCAGTACTTC	NA	TRBV9	TRBJ2-7	TRBD1
CSAKSGETIYF	TGCAGTGCTAAATCCGGGGAGACCATATATTTT	NA	TRBV20-1	TRBJ1-3	NA
CASSYLAGATGDTQYF	TGTGCCAGCAGCTATCTGGCGGGGGCCACAGGTGATACGCAGTATTTT	few	TRBV7-9	TRBJ2-3	NA
CASSLRDRGDEQFF	TGTGCCAGCAGCCTCCGGGACAGGGGGGATGAGCAGTTCTTC	NA	TRBV6-6	TRBJ2-1	TRBD1
CASSVQGFLNEKLFF	TGTGCCAGCAGCGTTCAGGGGTTTCTTAATGAAAAACTGTTTTTT	NA	TRBV5-6	TRBJ1-4	NA
CASSPRGGGGTDTQYF	TGTGCCAGCAGCCCACGGGGAGGGGGAGGGACAGATACGCAGTATTTT	NA	TRBV9	TRBJ2-3	NA
CASSPLGQGRKPQHF	TGTGCCAGCAGTCCCTTAGGACAGGGGAGGAAGCCCCAGCATTTT	NA	TRBV28	TRBJ1-5	TRBD1
CASSEGGSNQPQHF	TGTGCCAGCTCGGAAGGGGGAAGCAATCAGCCCCAGCATTTT	NA	TRBV18	TRBJ1-5	NA
CAISESPNSGYTF	TGTGCCATCAGTGAGTCACCTAACTCTGGCTACACCTTC	NA	TRBV10-3	TRBJ1-2	NA
CASRENRNPQETQYF	TGTGCCAGCAGAGAGAACAGGAACCCCCAAGAGACCCAGTACTTC	few	TRBV2	TRBJ2-5	NA
CAWSSRGNTIYF	TGTGCCTGGAGCTCGAGAGGAAACACCATATATTTT	NA	TRBV30	TRBJ1-3	NA